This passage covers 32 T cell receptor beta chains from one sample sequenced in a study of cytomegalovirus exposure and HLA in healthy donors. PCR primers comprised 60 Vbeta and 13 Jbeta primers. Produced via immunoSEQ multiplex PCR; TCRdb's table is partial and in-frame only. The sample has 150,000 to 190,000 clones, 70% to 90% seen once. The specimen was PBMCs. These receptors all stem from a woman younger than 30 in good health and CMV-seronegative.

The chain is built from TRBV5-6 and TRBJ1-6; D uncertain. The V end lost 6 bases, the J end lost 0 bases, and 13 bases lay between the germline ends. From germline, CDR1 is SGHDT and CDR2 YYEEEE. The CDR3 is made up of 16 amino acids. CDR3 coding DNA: TGTGCCAGCATGGCGGCGGGGAGCTCCTATAATTCACCCCTCCACTTT. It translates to CASMAAGSSYNSPLHF.

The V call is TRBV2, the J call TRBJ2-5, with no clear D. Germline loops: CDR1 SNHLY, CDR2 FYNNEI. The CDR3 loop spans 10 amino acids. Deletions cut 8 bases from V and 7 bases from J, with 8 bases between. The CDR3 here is CASGRVTQYF. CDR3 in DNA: TGTGCCAGCGGTCGGGTGACCCAGTACTTC.

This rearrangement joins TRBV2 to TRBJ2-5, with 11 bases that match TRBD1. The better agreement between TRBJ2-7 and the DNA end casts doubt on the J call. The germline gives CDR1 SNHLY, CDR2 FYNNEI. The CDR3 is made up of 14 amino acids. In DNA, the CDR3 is TGTGCCAGCAGTGACGGGACAGGGGGCTACGAGCAGTACTTC. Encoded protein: CASSDGTGGYEQYF.

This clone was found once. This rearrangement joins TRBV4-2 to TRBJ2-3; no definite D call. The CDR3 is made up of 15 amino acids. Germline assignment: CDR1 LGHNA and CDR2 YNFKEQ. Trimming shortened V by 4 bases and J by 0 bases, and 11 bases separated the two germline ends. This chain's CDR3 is CASSPRARSTDTQYF. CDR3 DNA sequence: TGTGCCAGCAGCCCCCGAGCGCGGAGCACAGATACGCAGTATTTT.

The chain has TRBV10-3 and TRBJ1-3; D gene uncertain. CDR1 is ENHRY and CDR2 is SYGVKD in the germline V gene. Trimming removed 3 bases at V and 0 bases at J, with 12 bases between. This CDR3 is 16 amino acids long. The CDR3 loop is CAISDERLSSGNTIYF. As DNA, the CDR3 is TGTGCCATCAGTGACGAAAGACTTAGCTCTGGAAACACCATATATTTT.

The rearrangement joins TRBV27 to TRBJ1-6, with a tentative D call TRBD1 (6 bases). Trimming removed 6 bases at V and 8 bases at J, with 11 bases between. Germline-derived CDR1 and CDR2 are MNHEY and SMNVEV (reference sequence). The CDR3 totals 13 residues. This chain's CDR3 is CASRRTAYSPLHF. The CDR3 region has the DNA TGTGCCAGCAGGAGGACAGCCTATTCACCCCTCCACTTT.

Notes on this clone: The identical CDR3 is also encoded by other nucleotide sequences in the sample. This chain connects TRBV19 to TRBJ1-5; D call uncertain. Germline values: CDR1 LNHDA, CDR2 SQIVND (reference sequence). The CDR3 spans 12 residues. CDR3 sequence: CASSNSNQPQHF. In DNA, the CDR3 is TGTGCTAGTTCCAATAGCAATCAGCCCCAGCATTTT. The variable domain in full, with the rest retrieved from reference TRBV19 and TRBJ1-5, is DGGITQSPKYLFRKEGQNVTLSCEQNLNHDAMYWYRQDPGQGLRLIYYSQIVNDFQKGDIAEGYSVSREKKESFPLTVTSAQKNPTAFYLCASSNSNQPQHFGDGTRLSIL.

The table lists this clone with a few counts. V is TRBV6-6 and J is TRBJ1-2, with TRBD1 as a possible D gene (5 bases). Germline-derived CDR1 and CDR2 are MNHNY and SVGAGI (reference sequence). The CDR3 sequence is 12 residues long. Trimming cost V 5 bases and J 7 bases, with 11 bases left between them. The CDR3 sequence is CASSTGGFGYTF. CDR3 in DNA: TGTGCCAGCAGTACCGGGGGATTTGGCTACACCTTC.

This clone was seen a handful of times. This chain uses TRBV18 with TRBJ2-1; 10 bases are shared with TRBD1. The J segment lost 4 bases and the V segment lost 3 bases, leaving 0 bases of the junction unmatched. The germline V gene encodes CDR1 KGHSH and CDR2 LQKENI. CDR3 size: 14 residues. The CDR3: CASSPGQGYNEQFF. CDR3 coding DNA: TGTGCCAGCTCACCGGGACAGGGGTACAATGAGCAGTTCTTC.

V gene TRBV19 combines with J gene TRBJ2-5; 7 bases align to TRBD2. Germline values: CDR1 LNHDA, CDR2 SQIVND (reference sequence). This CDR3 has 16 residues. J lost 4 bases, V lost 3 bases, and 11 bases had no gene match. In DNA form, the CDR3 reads TGTGCCAGTAGTATGGGAAGCGGGGCTGGCGGAGAGACCCAGTACTTC. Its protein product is CASSMGSGAGGETQYF.

Written as DNA, the CDR3 is TGCAGCGTTGGGGACCGGGCGGGACAGCCACTAGAAGGGCAGTACTTC. This encodes CSVGDRAGQPLEGQYF. The rearrangement links TRBV29-1 to TRBJ2-7; perhaps TRBD1 as D (7 bases). The V end lost 4 bases, the J end lost 9 bases, and 28 bases lay between the germline ends. The CDR3 totals 16 residues. The germline V gene has CDR1 SQVTM and CDR2 ANQGSEA.

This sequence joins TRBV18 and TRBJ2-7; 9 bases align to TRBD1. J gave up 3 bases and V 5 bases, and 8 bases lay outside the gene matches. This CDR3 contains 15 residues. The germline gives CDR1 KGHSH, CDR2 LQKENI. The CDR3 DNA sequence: TGTGCCAGCTCAGGAGGACAGGGGACCTACTACGAGCAGTACTTC. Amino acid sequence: CASSGGQGTYYEQYF.

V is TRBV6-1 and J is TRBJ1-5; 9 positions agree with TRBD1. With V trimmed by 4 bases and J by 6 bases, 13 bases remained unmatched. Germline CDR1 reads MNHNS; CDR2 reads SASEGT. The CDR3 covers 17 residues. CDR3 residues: CASSASLLQGAGQPQHF. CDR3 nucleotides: TGTGCCAGCAGTGCCTCCCTCCTACAGGGGGCAGGTCAGCCCCAGCATTTT.

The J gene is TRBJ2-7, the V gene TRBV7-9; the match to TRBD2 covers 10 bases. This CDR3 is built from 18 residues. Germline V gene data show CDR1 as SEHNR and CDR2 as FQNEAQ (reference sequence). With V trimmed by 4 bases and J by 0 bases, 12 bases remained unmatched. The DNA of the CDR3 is TGTGCCAGCAGCTCCCAGGAAGTTAGCGGGAGGATCTCCTACGAGCAGTACTTC. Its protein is CASSSQEVSGRISYEQYF.

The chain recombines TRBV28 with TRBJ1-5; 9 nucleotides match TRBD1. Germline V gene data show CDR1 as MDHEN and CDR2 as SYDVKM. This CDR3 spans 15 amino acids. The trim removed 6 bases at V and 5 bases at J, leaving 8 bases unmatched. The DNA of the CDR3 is TGTGCCAGCAGCCCGGCAGGGACAGGGCATCAGCCCCAGCATTTT. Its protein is CASSPAGTGHQPQHF.

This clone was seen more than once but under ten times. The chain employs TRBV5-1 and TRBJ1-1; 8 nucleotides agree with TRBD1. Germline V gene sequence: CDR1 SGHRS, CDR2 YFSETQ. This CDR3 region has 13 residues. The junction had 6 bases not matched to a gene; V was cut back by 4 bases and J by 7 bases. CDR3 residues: CASSQGTGFEAFF. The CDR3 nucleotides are TGCGCCAGCAGCCAAGGGACAGGCTTTGAAGCTTTCTTT. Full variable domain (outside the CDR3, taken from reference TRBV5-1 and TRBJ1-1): KAGVTQTPRYLIKTRGQQVTLSCSPISGHRSVSWYQQTPGQGLQFLFEYFSETQRNKGNFPGRFSGRQFSNSRSEMNVSTLELGDSALYLCASSQGTGFEAFFGQGTRLTVV.

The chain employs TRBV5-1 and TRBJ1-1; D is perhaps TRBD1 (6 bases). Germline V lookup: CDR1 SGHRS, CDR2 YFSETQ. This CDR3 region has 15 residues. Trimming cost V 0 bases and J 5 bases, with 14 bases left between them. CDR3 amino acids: CASSLVSRGGTEAFF. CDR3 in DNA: TGCGCCAGCAGCTTGGTAAGTAGGGGGGGTACTGAAGCTTTCTTT.

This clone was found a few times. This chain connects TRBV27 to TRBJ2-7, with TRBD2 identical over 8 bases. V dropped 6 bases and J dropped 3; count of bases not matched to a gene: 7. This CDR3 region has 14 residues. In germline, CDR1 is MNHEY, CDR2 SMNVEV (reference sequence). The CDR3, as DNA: TGTGCCAGCAGGGGAAGCGGGGGCCTCTACGAGCAGTACTTC. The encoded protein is CASRGSGGLYEQYF.

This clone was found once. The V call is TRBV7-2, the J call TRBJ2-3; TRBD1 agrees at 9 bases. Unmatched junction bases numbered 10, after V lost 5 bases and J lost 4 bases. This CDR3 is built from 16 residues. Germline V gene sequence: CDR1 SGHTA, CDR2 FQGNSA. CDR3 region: CASSPGTGNLPDTQYF. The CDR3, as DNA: TGTGCCAGCAGCCCCGGGACAGGGAATTTGCCAGATACGCAGTATTTT.

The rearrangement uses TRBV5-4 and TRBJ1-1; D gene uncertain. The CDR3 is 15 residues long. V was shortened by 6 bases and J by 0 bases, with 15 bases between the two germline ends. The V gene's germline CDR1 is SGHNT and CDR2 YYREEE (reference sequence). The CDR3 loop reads CASTLTVEMNTEAFF. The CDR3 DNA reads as TGTGCCAGCACCCTCACGGTGGAGATGAACACTGAAGCTTTCTTT.

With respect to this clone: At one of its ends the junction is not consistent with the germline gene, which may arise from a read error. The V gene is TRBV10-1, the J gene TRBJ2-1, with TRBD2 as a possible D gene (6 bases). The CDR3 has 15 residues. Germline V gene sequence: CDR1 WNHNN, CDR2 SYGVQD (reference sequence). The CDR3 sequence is CASSERRGAYNKQFF. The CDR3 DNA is TGCGCCAGCAGTGAGCGGCGGGGCGCCTACAATAAGCAGTTCTTC.

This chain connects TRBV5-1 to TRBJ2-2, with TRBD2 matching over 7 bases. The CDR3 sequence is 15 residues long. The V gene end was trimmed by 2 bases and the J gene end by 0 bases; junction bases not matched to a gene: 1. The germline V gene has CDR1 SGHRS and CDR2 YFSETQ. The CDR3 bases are TGCGCCAGCAGCTTCGGGACTACGAACACCGGGGAGCTGTTTTTT. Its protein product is CASSFGTTNTGELFF.

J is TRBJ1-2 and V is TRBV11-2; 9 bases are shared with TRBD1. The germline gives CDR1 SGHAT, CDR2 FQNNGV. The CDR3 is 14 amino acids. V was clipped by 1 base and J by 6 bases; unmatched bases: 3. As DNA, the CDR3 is TGTGCCAGCAGCTTAGGGGACAGGGCGAATGGCTACACCTTC. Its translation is CASSLGDRANGYTF. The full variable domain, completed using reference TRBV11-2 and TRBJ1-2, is EAGVAQSPRYKIIEKRQSVAFWCNPISGHATLYWYQQILGQGPKLLIQFQNNGVVDDSQLPKDRFSAERLKGVDSTLKIQPAKLEDSAVYLCASSLGDRANGYTFGSGTRLTVV.

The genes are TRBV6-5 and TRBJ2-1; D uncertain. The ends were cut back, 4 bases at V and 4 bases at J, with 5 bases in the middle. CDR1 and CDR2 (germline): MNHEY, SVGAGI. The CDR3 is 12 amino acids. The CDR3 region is CASSSNYNEQFF. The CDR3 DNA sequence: TGTGCCAGCAGTTCCAATTACAATGAGCAGTTCTTC.

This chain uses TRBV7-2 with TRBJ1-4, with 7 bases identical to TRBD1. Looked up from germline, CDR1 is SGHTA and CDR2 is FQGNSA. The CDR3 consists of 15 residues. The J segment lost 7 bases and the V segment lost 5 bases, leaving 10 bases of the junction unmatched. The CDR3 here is CASSTRQGGPEKLFF. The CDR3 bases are TGTGCCAGCAGCACGCGACAGGGCGGACCTGAAAAACTGTTTTTT.

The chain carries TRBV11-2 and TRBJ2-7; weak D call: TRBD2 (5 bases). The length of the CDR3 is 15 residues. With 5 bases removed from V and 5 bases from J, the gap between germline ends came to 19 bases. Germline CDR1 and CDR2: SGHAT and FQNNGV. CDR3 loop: CASSEDGLAAHEQYF. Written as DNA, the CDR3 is TGTGCCAGCAGCGAGGACGGACTTGCGGCTCACGAGCAGTACTTC. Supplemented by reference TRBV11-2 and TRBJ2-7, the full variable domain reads EAGVAQSPRYKIIEKRQSVAFWCNPISGHATLYWYQQILGQGPKLLIQFQNNGVVDDSQLPKDRFSAERLKGVDSTLKIQPAKLEDSAVYLCASSEDGLAAHEQYFGPGTRLTVT.

This chain's CDR3 is CASSIWGPNQPQHF. The CDR3 DNA reads as TGTGCCAGTAGTATTTGGGGGCCCAATCAGCCCCAGCATTTT. V is TRBV19 and J is TRBJ1-5; TRBD1 might be the D (6 bases). Germline CDR1 and CDR2: LNHDA and SQIVND (reference sequence). V was pared by 3 bases and J by 3 bases, with 9 bases between. This CDR3 has 14 amino acids.

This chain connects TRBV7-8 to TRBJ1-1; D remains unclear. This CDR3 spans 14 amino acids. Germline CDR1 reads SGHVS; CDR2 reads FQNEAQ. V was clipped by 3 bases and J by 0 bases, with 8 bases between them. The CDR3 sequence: CASSFQALNTEAFF. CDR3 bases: TGTGCCAGCAGCTTCCAGGCCTTGAACACTGAAGCTTTCTTT.

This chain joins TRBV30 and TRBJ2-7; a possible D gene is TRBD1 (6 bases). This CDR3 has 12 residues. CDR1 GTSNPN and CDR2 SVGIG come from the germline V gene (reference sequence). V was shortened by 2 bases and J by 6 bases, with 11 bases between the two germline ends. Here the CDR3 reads CAWSRGSGEQYF. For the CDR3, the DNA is TGTGCCTGGAGTAGGGGGTCCGGCGAGCAGTACTTC.

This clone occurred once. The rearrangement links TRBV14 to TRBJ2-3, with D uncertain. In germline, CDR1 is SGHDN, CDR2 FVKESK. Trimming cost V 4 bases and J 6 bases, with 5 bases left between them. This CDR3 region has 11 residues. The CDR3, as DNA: TGTGCCAGCAGCCCCGGGGATACGCAGTATTTT. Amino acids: CASSPGDTQYF.

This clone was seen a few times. CDR3 in amino acids: CASSLGQGASGYTF. The CDR3 DNA follows: TGCGCCAGCAGCCTTGGACAGGGGGCGAGTGGCTACACCTTC. V and J are TRBV4-1 and TRBJ1-2, with 11 bases matching TRBD1. The CDR3 loop spans 14 amino acids. Germline-derived CDR1 and CDR2 are MGHRA and YSYEKL. The trim removed 4 bases at V and 7 bases at J, leaving 5 bases unmatched.

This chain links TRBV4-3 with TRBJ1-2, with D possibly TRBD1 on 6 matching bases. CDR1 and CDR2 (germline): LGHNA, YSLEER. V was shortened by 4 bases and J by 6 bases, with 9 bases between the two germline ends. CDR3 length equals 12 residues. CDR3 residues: CASSRNRDGYTF. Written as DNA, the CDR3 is TGCGCCAGCAGCCGAAACAGGGATGGCTACACCTTC.